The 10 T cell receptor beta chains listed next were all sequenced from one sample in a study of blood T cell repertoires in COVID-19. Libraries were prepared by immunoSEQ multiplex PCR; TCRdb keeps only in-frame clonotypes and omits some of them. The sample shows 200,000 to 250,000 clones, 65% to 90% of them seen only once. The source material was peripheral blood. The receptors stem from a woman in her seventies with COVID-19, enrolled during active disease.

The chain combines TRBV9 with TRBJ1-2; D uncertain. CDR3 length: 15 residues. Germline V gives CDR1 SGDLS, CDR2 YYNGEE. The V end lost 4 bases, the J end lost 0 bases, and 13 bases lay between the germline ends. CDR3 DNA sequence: TGTGCCAGCAGCTCCGACACAACCCCTAACTATGGCTACACCTTC. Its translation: CASSSDTTPNYGYTF.

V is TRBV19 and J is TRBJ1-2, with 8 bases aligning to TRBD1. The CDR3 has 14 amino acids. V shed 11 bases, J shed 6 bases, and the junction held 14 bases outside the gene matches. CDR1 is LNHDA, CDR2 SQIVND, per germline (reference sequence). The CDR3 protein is CASTKLRTGNGYTF. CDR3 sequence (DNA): TGTGCCTCCACCAAACTACGGACAGGGAATGGCTACACCTTC. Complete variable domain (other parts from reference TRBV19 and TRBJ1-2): DGGITQSPKYLFRKEGQNVTLSCEQNLNHDAMYWYRQDPGQGLRLIYYSQIVNDFQKGDIAEGYSVSREKKESFPLTVTSAQKNPTAFYLCASTKLRTGNGYTFGSGTRLTVV.

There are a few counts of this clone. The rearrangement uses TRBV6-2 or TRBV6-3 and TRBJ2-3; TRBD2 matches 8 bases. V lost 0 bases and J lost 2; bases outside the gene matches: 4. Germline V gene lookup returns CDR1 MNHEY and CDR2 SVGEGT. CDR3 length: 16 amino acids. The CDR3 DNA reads TGTGCCAGCAGTTACTCCGGCGGGGGGACCACAGATACGCAGTATTTT. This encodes CASSYSGGGTTDTQYF.

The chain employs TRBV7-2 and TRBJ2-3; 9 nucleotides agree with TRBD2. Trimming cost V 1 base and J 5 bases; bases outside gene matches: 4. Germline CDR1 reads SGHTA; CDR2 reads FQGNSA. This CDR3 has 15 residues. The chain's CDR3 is CASSLGLAGRDTQYF. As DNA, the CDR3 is TGTGCCAGCAGCTTAGGGCTAGCGGGGAGAGATACGCAGTATTTT.

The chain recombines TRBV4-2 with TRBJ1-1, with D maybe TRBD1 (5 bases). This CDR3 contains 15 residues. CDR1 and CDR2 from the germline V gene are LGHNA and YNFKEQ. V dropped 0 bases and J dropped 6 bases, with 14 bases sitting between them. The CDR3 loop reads CASSQDRVRGSEAFF. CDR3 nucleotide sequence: TGTGCCAGCAGCCAAGATCGTGTCCGGGGGTCTGAAGCTTTCTTT.

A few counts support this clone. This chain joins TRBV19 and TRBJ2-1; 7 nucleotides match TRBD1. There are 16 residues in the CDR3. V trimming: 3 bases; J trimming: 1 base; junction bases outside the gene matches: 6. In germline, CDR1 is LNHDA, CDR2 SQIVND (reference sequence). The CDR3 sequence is CASSIRQGRSYNEQFF. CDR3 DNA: TGTGCCAGTAGTATCCGACAGGGCCGGTCCTACAATGAGCAGTTCTTC. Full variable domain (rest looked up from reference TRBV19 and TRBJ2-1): DGGITQSPKYLFRKEGQNVTLSCEQNLNHDAMYWYRQDPGQGLRLIYYSQIVNDFQKGDIAEGYSVSREKKESFPLTVTSAQKNPTAFYLCASSIRQGRSYNEQFFGPGTRLTVL.

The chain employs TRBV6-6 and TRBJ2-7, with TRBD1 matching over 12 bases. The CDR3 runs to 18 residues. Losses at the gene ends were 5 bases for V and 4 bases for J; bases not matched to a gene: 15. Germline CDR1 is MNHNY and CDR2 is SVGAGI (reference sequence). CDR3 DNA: TGTGCCAGCAGTCGGACGGGGACAGGGGGCAGAGTCCCGTACGAGCAGTACTTC. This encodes CASSRTGTGGRVPYEQYF.

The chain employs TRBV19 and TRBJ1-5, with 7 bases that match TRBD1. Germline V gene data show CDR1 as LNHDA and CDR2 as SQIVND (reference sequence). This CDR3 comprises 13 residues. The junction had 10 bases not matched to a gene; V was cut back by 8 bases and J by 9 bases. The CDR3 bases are TGTGCCAGTTCAGGGGGGCCGTTTGGGCCCCAGCATTTT. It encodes CASSGGPFGPQHF.

The CDR3 sequence: CASSYRDGYNEQFF. In DNA, the CDR3 is TGCGCCAGCAGCTACAGGGACGGTTACAATGAGCAGTTCTTC. The genes are TRBV5-1 and TRBJ2-1; D might be TRBD1 (6 bases). V lost 3 bases and J 4 bases, leaving 11 bases between the germline ends. This CDR3 region has 14 residues. In germline, CDR1 is SGHRS, CDR2 YFSETQ.

The CDR3 reads CAWSTGGADYGYTF. The CDR3 region has the DNA TGTGCCTGGAGTACAGGGGGCGCTGACTATGGCTACACCTTC. The chain couples TRBV30 to TRBJ1-2; 9 nucleotides match TRBD1. The germline CDR1 and CDR2 sequences are GTSNPN and SVGIG (reference sequence). This CDR3 region has 14 residues. The V and J ends lost 2 bases and 3 bases, in that order; junction bases with no gene match: 4.